The source of this T cell receptor beta chain is a study of T cells of healthy individuals. TCRdb called the 5' RACE reads again in MiXCR, with one record for every CDR3 protein. The sample lists tens of thousands of distinct CDR3 sequences, 15% to 20% occurring once. This clonotype appeared a few times. The sequence was obtained from a human donor in good health.

In DNA, the CDR3 is TGCGCCAGCAGCTTAGGGTCCGGCTTAAATGAAAAACTGTTTTTT. This codes for CASSLGSGLNEKLFF. The J gene is TRBJ1-4, the V gene TRBV5-1; D gene unclear. From germline, CDR1 is SGHRS and CDR2 YFSETQ. The CDR3 is made up of 15 amino acids. Trimming shortened V by 2 bases and J by 5 bases, and 13 bases separated the two germline ends.